Listed below are T cell receptor beta chains from one sample, sequenced in a study of Graves' ophthalmopathy and Graves' hyperthyroidism. One entry per CDR3 protein, called by TCRdb with MiXCR from the multiplex PCR reads. The sample consists of around 1.1 million distinct CDR3 sequences, about two fifths of them appearing once. The sequenced material came from peripheral blood or thyroid tissue (not recorded which). The source of these receptors is an adult man with Graves' hyperthyroidism. Both conserved end residues are part of each CDR3. The D gene is left open where the match is weak. Not every row has a clone size; where given, it reads once, few, many or a size class.

J,size,V,D,length,DNA,CDR3
TRBJ1-2,-,TRBV19,TRBD1,18,TGTGCCAGTAGTATATGGGACTCTGCGTTTGTTCGACAGGGTGGCTACACCTTC,CASSIWDSAFVRQGGYTF
TRBJ1-6,many,TRBV19,TRBD1,14,TGTGCCAGTAGATCGGACAGGGAGGGTTCACCCCTCCACTTT,CASRSDREGSPLHF
TRBJ2-7,few,TRBV12-3/TRBV12-4,-,12,TGTGCCAGCAGCATCACTCACTACGAGCAGTACTTC,CASSITHYEQYF
TRBJ1-5,-,TRBV15,TRBD1,17,TGTGCCACCAGCAGAGACACGGGAGGGGGCGGCAATCAGCCCCAGCATTTT,CATSRDTGGGGNQPQHF
TRBJ2-5,few,TRBV7-9,TRBD2,16,TGTGCCAGCAGTTCCTTACTAGCGGGGGGGCAAGAGACCCAGTACTTC,CASSSLLAGGQETQYF
TRBJ2-5,-,TRBV12-3/TRBV12-4,TRBD2,21,TGTGCCAGCAGTTTACAACCCGGGGGACTAGCGGGGGACCCCTTGGGGGAGACCCAGTACTTC,CASSLQPGGLAGDPLGETQYF
TRBJ1-5,-,TRBV19,TRBD1,18,TGTGCCAGTAGACCGGGACAGGGGCTTGTATCGGGCAATCAGCCCCAGCATTTT,CASRPGQGLVSGNQPQHF
TRBJ2-7,-,TRBV5-4,TRBD1,15,TGTGCCAGCAGCTTGGGGACAGGGGAGGTCTACGAGCAGTACTTC,CASSLGTGEVYEQYF
TRBJ1-5,-,TRBV7-2,-,10,TGTGCCAGCAGCTTAAGGGCCCAGCATTTT,CASSLRAQHF
TRBJ1-3,once,TRBV6-6,TRBD1,14,TGTGCCAGCAGGAGACAGGGGCAGTCGAACACCATATATTTT,CASRRQGQSNTIYF
TRBJ1-1,-,TRBV7-9,-,13,TGTGCCAGCAGCGTACAAGAGAGGTTCGGAGCTTTCTTT,CASSVQERFGAFF
TRBJ2-2,many,TRBV19,TRBD2,15,TGTGCCAGTTATGGAGGCGGGGGGTACACCGGGGAGCTGTTTTTT,CASYGGGGYTGELFF
TRBJ1-4,many,TRBV7-2,-,15,TGTGCCAGCAGCGCTATGGGGGGCGCGGGTGAAAAACTGTTTTTT,CASSAMGGAGEKLFF
TRBJ2-7,-,TRBV29-1,-,14,-,CSVATGSSTGELYF
TRBJ1-1,few,TRBV28,-,13,TGTGCCAGCAGTTCTCTGGGGACCACTGAAGCTTTCTTT,CASSSLGTTEAFF
TRBJ2-7,many,TRBV20-1,TRBD1,13,TGCAGTTGGACCGGGACAGGAGCCTACGAGCAGTACTTC,CSWTGTGAYEQYF